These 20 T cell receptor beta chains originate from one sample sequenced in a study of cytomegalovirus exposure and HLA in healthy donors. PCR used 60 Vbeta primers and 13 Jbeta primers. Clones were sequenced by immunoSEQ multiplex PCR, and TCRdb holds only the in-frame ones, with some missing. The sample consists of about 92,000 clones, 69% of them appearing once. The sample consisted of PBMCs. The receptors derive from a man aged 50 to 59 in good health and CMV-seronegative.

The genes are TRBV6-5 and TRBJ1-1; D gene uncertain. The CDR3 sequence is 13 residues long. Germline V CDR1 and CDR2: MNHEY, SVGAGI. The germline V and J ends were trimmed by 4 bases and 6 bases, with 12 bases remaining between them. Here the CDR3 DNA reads TGTGCCAGCAGTTCCCCCTCCGTCGCTGAAGCTTTCTTT. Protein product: CASSSPSVAEAFF.

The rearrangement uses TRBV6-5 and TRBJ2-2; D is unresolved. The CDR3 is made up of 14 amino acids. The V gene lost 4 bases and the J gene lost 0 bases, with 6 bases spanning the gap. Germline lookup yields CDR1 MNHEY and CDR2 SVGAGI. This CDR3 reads CASSSTPNTGELFF. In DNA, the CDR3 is TGTGCCAGCAGTTCCACTCCGAACACCGGGGAGCTGTTTTTT.

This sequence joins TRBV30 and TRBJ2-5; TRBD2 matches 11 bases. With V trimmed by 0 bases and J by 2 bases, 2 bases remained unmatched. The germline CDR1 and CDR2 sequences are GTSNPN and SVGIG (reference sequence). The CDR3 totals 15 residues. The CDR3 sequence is CAWSVGTSGQETQYF. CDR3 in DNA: TGTGCCTGGAGTGTAGGGACTAGCGGACAAGAGACCCAGTACTTC.

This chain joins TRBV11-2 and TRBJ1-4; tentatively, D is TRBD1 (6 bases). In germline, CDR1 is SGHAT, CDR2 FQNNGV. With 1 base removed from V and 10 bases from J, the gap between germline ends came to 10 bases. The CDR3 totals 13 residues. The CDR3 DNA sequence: TGTGCCAGCAGCTTAGGGGTACAGGGAAAACTGTTTTTT. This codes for CASSLGVQGKLFF.

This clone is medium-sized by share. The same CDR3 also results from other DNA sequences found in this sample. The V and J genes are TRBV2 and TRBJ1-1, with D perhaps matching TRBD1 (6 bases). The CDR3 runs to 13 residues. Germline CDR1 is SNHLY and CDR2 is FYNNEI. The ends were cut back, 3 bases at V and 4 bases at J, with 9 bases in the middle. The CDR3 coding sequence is TGTGCCAGCAGTGAGGGGGCTGGCACTGAAGCTTTCTTT. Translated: CASSEGAGTEAFF.

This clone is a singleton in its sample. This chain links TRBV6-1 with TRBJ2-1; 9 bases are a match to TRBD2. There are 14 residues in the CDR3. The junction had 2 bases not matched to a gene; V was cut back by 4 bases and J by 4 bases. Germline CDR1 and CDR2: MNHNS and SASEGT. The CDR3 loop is CASSATSGYNEQFF. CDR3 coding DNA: TGTGCCAGCAGTGCAACTAGCGGGTACAATGAGCAGTTCTTC.

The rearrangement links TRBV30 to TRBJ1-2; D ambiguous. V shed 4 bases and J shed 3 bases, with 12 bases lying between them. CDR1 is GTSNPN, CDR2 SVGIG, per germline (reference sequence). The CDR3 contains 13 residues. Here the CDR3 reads CAWTVPLDYGYTF. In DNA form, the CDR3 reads TGTGCCTGGACAGTTCCTCTAGACTATGGCTACACCTTC.

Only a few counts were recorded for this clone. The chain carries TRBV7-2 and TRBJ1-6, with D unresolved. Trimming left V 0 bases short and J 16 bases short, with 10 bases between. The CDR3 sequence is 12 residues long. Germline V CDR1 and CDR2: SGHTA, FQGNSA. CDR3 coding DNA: TGTGCCAGCAGCTTAGCGGCTCCTGAACTCCACTTT. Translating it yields CASSLAAPELHF.

The chain's CDR3 is CASSQGGGVTGTETQYF. For the CDR3, the DNA is TGCGCCAGCAGCCAAGGTGGAGGGGTCACAGGCACGGAGACCCAGTACTTC. The chain joins TRBV4-1 to TRBJ2-5; weak D call: TRBD2 (6 bases). The CDR3 is 17 amino acids. Germline V gene lookup returns CDR1 MGHRA and CDR2 YSYEKL. With 1 base removed from V and 5 bases from J, the gap between germline ends came to 20 bases.

The CDR3 nucleotides read TGTGCCAGCAGTGAACCCGGCAGGGGGCCTGAAGCTTTCTTT. Protein sequence: CASSEPGRGPEAFF. This chain joins TRBV6-1 and TRBJ1-1, with TRBD1 matching over 8 bases. Germline CDR1 is MNHNS and CDR2 is SASEGT. The CDR3 has 14 amino acids. V lost 2 bases, J lost 6 bases, and 5 bases stayed unmatched.

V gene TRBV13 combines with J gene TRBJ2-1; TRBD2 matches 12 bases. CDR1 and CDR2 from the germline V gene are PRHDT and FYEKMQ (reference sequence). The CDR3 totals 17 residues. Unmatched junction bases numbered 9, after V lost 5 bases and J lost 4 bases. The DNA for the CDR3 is TGTGCCAGCAGCGTACAAAAAGGACTAGCGGGGTACAATGAGCAGTTCTTC. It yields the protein CASSVQKGLAGYNEQFF.

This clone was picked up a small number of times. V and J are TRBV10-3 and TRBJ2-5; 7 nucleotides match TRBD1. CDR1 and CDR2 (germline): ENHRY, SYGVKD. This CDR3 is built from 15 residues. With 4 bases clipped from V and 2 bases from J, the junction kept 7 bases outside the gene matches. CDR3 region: CAISASTGSQETQYF. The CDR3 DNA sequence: TGTGCCATCAGTGCCTCGACAGGGTCTCAAGAGACCCAGTACTTC.

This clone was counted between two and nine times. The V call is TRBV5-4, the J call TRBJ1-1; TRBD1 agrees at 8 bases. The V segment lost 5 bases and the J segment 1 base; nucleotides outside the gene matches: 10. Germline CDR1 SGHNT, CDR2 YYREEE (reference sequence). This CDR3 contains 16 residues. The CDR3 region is CASRIQGAVGNTEAFF. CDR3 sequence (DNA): TGTGCCAGCAGAATTCAGGGGGCGGTCGGGAACACTGAAGCTTTCTTT. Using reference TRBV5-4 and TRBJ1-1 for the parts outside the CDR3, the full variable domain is ETGVTQSPTHLIKTRGQQVTLRCSSQSGHNTVSWYQQALGQGPQFIFQYYREEENGRGNFPPRFSGLQFPNYSSELNVNALELDDSALYLCASRIQGAVGNTEAFFGQGTRLTVV.

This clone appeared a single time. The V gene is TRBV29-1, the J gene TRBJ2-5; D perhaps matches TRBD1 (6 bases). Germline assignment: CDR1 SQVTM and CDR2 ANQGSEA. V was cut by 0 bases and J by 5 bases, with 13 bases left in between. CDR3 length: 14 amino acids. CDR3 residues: CSVEDTGTRETQYF. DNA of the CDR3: TGCAGCGTTGAAGACACGGGGACAAGGGAGACCCAGTACTTC.

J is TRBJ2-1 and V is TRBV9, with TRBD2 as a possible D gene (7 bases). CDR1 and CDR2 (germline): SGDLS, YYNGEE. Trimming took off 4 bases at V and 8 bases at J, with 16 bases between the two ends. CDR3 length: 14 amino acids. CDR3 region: CASSTLRGGYEQFF. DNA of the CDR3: TGTGCCAGCAGCACTCTTCGCGGGGGCTATGAGCAGTTCTTC.

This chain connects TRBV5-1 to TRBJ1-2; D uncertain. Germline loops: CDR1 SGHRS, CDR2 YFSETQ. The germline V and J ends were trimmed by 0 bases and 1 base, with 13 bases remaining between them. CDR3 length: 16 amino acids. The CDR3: CASSLAGRGSNYGYTF. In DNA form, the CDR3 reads TGCGCCAGCAGCTTGGCGGGTCGGGGAAGTAACTATGGCTACACCTTC.

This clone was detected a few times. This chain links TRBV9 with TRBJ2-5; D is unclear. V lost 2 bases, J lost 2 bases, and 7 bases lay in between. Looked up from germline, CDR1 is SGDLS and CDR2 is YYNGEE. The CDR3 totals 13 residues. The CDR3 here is CASSVTPQETQYF. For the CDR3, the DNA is TGTGCCAGCAGCGTGACACCTCAAGAGACCCAGTACTTC.

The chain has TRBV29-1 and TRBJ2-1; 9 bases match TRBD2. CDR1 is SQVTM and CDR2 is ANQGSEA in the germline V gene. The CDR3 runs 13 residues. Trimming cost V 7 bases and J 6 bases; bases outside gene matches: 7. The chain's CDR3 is CSETGLAGNEQFF. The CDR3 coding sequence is TGCAGCGAAACGGGACTAGCAGGCAATGAGCAGTTCTTC.

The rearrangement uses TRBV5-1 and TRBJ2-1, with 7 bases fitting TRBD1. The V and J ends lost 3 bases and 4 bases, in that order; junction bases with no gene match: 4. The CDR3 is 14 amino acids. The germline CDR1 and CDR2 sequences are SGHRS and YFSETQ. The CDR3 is CASSSGQIYNEQFF. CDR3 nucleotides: TGCGCCAGCAGCTCGGGACAGATATACAATGAGCAGTTCTTC.

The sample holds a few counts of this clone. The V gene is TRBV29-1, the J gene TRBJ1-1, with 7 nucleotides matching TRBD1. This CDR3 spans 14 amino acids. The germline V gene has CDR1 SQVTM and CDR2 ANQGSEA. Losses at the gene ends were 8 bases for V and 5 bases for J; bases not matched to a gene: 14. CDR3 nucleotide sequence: TGCAGCCCCCTCCCCGCGCAGGGGGGAACTGAAGCTTTCTTT. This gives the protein CSPLPAQGGTEAFF.